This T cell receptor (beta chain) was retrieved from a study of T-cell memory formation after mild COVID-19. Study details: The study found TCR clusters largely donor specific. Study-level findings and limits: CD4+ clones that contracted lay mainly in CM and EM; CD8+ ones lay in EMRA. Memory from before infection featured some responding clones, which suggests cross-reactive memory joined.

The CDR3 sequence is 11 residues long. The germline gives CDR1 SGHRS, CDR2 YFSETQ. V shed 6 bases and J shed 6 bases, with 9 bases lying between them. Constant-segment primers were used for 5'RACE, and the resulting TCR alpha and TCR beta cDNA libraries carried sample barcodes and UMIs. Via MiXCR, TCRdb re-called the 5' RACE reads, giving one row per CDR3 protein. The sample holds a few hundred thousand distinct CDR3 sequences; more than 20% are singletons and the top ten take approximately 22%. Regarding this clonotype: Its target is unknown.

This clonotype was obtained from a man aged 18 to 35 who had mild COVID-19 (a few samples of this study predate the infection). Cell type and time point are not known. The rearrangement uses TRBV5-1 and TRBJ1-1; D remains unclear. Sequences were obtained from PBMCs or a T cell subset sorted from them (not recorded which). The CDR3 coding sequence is TGCGCCAGCAATGGTGGATCTGAAGCTTTCTTT. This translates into CASNGGSEAFF.